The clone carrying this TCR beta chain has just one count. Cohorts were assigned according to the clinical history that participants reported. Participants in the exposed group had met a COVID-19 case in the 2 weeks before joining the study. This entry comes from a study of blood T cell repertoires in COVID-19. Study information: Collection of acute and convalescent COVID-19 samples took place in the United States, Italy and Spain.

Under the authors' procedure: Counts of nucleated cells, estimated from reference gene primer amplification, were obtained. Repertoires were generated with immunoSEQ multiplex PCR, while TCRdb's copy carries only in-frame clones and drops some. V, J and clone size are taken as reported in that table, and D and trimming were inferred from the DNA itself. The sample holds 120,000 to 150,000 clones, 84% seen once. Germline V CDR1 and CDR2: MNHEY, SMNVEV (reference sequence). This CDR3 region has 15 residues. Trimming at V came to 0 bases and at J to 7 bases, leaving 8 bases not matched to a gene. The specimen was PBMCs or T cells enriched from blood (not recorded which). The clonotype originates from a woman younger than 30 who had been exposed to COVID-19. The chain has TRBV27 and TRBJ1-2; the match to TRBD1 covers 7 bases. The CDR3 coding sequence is TGTGCCAGCAGTTTATCGGGGACAGCACGCGGTGGCTACACCTTC. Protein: CASSLSGTARGGYTF.